This paragraph reports one T cell receptor (beta chain). This record comes from a study of blood T cell repertoires in COVID-19. On the study more broadly: Specimens from acute and convalescent COVID-19 originated in the United States, Italy and Spain. Sources were T cells, B-cell-depleted T cells, or PBMCs; the material itself was cDNA or gDNA.

Per the study methods: Nucleated cell number was recorded as an estimate derived from reference gene primer amplification. Profiling relied on immunoSEQ multiplex PCR, and the TCRdb table lists in-frame clones only, not all of them. That table supplies the V and J calls and clone size; D and trimming were determined from the DNA. The sample contains 100,000 to 120,000 clones, approximately 90% of which appear only once. The CDR3 is made up of 14 amino acids. Germline V gene sequence: CDR1 SGHTA, CDR2 FQGNSA. V lost 1 base, J lost 3 bases, and 10 bases lay in between. Material for sequencing was peripheral blood. The V and J genes are TRBV7-2 and TRBJ2-7; D remains unclear. The sequence was collected from a woman aged 45-65 years with acute or convalescent COVID-19. The CDR3 DNA sequence: TGTGCCAGCAGCTTAGTAGCTAGTAACTACGAGCAGTACTTC. Protein sequence: CASSLVASNYEQYF.